A single sample is the source of the 20 T cell receptor beta chains below, sequenced in a study of radiotherapy plus CTLA-4 blockade in lung cancer. Here immunoSEQ multiplex PCR was the method, and the copy in TCRdb shows in-frame clones only, minus some. The sample lists 26,000 or so clones; roughly three quarters were seen once. Sequences were derived from peripheral blood, sampled from a patient treated with radiotherapy plus ipilimumab. These receptor sequences come from a human donor with non-small cell lung cancer that progressed on radiotherapy plus ipilimumab.

The genes are TRBV5-1 and TRBJ2-3; TRBD2 matches 8 bases. CDR1 is SGHRS and CDR2 is YFSETQ in the germline V gene. The CDR3 is 13 amino acids. With V trimmed by 4 bases and J by 6 bases, 4 bases remained unmatched. CDR3: CASSISGVDTQYF. The DNA of the CDR3 is TGCGCCAGCAGCATTAGCGGGGTGGATACGCAGTATTTT.

V and J are TRBV4-2 and TRBJ2-1, with a weak D call TRBD1 (6 bases). V lost 1 base and J lost 4, with 14 bases in between. The CDR3 length is 16 residues. The germline gives CDR1 LGHNA, CDR2 YNFKEQ. The CDR3 DNA reads TGTGCCAGCAGCCAAGCACCAGGGGCTTTTTACAATGAGCAGTTCTTC. Translation gives CASSQAPGAFYNEQFF.

The chain uses TRBV11-2 and TRBJ2-7; TRBD2 aligns across 8 bases. The V segment lost 7 bases and the J segment 1 base; nucleotides outside the gene matches: 9. The CDR3 is made up of 15 amino acids. Germline V gene lookup returns CDR1 SGHAT and CDR2 FQNNGV. CDR3 loop: CASNFRRGASYEQYF. The CDR3 region has the DNA TGTGCCAGCAATTTCCGGCGGGGGGCGTCCTACGAGCAGTACTTC.

This chain uses TRBV7-9 with TRBJ2-3; a weak D match, TRBD1 (5 bases). Germline V gene sequence: CDR1 SEHNR, CDR2 FQNEAQ (reference sequence). The CDR3 spans 13 residues. Trimming left V 4 bases short and J 3 bases short, with 8 bases between. This CDR3 is CASSYRGTDTQYF. As DNA, the CDR3 is TGTGCCAGCAGCTATAGGGGTACAGATACGCAGTATTTT.

This clone is a singleton in its sample. This chain connects TRBV5-6 to TRBJ2-7; tentative D call: TRBD2 (5 bases). The germline V gene encodes CDR1 SGHDT and CDR2 YYEEEE. The CDR3 extends over 14 amino acids. V was clipped by 0 bases and J by 4 bases, with 11 bases between them. DNA for the CDR3: TGTGCCAGCAGCTTGGGGGGAGTGGGATACGAGCAGTACTTC. It specifies CASSLGGVGYEQYF.

V is TRBV5-6 and J is TRBJ2-7; 10 bases are a match to TRBD1. The CDR3 is 16 amino acids. Germline lookup yields CDR1 SGHDT and CDR2 YYEEEE. V dropped 2 bases and J dropped 6; count of bases not matched to a gene: 11. This CDR3 is CASSFSGQGFYIEQYF. Written as DNA, the CDR3 is TGTGCCAGCAGCTTTTCGGGACAGGGGTTTTACATCGAGCAGTACTTC.

This CDR3 reads CASSAEPLGTDTQYF. CDR3 bases: TGTGCCAGCAGCGCAGAGCCCTTGGGGACAGATACGCAGTATTTT. V gene TRBV9 combines with J gene TRBJ2-3; no clear D gene. The CDR3 runs 15 residues. Germline CDR1 SGDLS, CDR2 YYNGEE. Trimming cost V 3 bases and J 3 bases, with 14 bases left between them.

This chain connects TRBV15 to TRBJ2-5; D gene uncertain. Trimming left V 1 base short and J 0 bases short, with 6 bases between. The CDR3 has 14 amino acids. In germline, CDR1 is LNHNV, CDR2 YYDKDF (reference sequence). The CDR3 protein is CATSRAGNQETQYF. The CDR3 DNA reads TGTGCCACCAGCAGAGCCGGTAACCAAGAGACCCAGTACTTC.

This clone was counted a few times. This chain links TRBV15 with TRBJ1-2; D perhaps matches TRBD1 (6 bases). The V and J ends lost 4 bases and 2 bases respectively, with 14 bases between them. The CDR3 has 15 amino acids. From germline, CDR1 is LNHNV and CDR2 YYDKDF (reference sequence). The DNA of the CDR3 is TGTGCCACCAGCACCAATCCCGGGACAAACTATGGCTACACCTTC. It is translated as CATSTNPGTNYGYTF.

The rearrangement joins TRBV13 to TRBJ2-1, with TRBD2 matching 9 bases. There are 14 residues in the CDR3. V shed 5 bases, J shed 7 bases, and the junction held 6 bases outside the gene matches. Germline CDR1 is PRHDT and CDR2 is FYEKMQ (reference sequence). As DNA, the CDR3 is TGTGCCAGCAGCCTCCGTAGCGGGAGAAATGAGCAGTTCTTC. It yields the protein CASSLRSGRNEQFF.

The rearrangement uses TRBV19 and TRBJ1-1, with D possibly being TRBD1 (5 bases). The CDR3 spans 14 residues. V was trimmed by 4 bases and J by 4 bases, leaving 13 bases between them. Germline values: CDR1 LNHDA, CDR2 SQIVND (reference sequence). The CDR3, as DNA: TGTGCCAGTAGTAGGACAACCGAGGGCACTGAAGCTTTCTTT. Amino acid sequence: CASSRTTEGTEAFF.

The chain uses TRBV12-2 and TRBJ2-7; the listed D gene, TRBD1, was not tested against the DNA. TRBV12-2 is shown as a pseudogene. This CDR3 is 14 amino acids long. CDR3 bases: TGTGCAAGTCGCTTAGCCTACAGTCCCTACGAGCAGTACTTC. Translated, it gives CASRLAYSPYEQYF.

This chain joins TRBV29-1 and TRBJ1-1, with a tentative D call TRBD1 (5 bases). Between the trimmed V and J ends, which lost 4 bases and 0 bases, there was a span of 24 bases. Germline loops: CDR1 SQVTM, CDR2 ANQGSEA. The CDR3 consists of 18 residues. The CDR3 protein is CSVAMARQTNPVNTEAFF. The CDR3 region has the DNA TGCAGCGTTGCGATGGCCCGACAGACTAACCCGGTGAACACTGAAGCTTTCTTT.

This clone was detected a few times. The chain employs TRBV5-4 and TRBJ2-1; 16 nucleotides match TRBD2. Germline CDR1 is SGHNT and CDR2 is YYREEE (reference sequence). This CDR3 has 15 amino acids. V lost 4 bases, J lost 15 bases, and 10 bases stayed unmatched. As DNA, the CDR3 is TGTGCCAGCAGCCTTACCGGGACTAGCGGGAGGGGAATGTTCTTC. Protein product: CASSLTGTSGRGMFF.

The J gene is TRBJ2-2, the V gene TRBV28, with 12 nucleotides matching TRBD1. CDR3 length equals 16 residues. Germline V gene sequence: CDR1 MDHEN, CDR2 SYDVKM. V gave up 8 bases and J gave up 7 bases; unmatched junction bases: 11. The CDR3 nucleotides read TGTGCCAGCTCTATTAGGGGGACAGGGGGCAACGGGGAGCTGTTTTTT. Translated, it gives CASSIRGTGGNGELFF.

J is TRBJ1-4 and V is TRBV5-6; D is undetermined. The germline CDR1 and CDR2 sequences are SGHDT and YYEEEE. The V gene lost 1 base and the J gene lost 8 bases, with 9 bases spanning the gap. The CDR3 is 13 residues long. Written as DNA, the CDR3 is TGTGCCAGCAGCTTGAGGGCCGTGGAAAAACTGTTTTTT. Translation gives CASSLRAVEKLFF.

The rearrangement joins TRBV9 to TRBJ1-6, with TRBD1 identical over 8 bases. Germline CDR1 reads SGDLS; CDR2 reads YYNGEE. The CDR3 has 16 amino acids. Trimming removed 4 bases from V and 7 bases from J; junction bases left unmatched: 10. CDR3: CASSKGGQGVNSPLHF. Here the CDR3 DNA reads TGTGCCAGCAGCAAAGGAGGACAGGGTGTAAATTCACCCCTCCACTTT.

As regards this clone: This sample includes further DNA sequences coding for the same CDR3. The V call is TRBV27, the J call TRBJ2-1; D may be TRBD2 (6 bases). The V and J ends lost 0 bases and 7 bases respectively, with 13 bases between them. The CDR3 sequence is 15 residues long. Germline V gene data show CDR1 as MNHEY and CDR2 as SMNVEV (reference sequence). The CDR3: CASSLSRGLLNEQFF. The CDR3 coding sequence is TGTGCCAGCAGTTTATCTAGGGGACTTCTTAATGAGCAGTTCTTC.

The gene calls are TRBV5-6 and TRBJ1-1; D remains unclear. The CDR3 length is 14 residues. V was shortened by 6 bases and J by 4 bases, with 16 bases between the two germline ends. The germline CDR1 and CDR2 sequences are SGHDT and YYEEEE. The CDR3 reads CASTWQQALTEAFF. CDR3 nucleotides: TGTGCCAGCACCTGGCAGCAGGCACTCACTGAAGCTTTCTTT.

The V and J genes are TRBV27 and TRBJ1-5; D might be TRBD1 (5 bases). This CDR3 has 16 residues. V was clipped by 2 bases and J by 1 base, with 12 bases between them. CDR1 is MNHEY and CDR2 is SMNVEV in the germline V gene (reference sequence). The CDR3 loop is CASSLMGQGSNQPQHF. DNA for the CDR3: TGTGCCAGCAGTTTAATGGGGCAGGGAAGCAATCAGCCCCAGCATTTT.